This TCR beta chain was captured in a study of T cells in Graves' hyperthyroidism and ophthalmopathy. Study details: Before any treatment, at initial diagnosis, peripheral blood was collected.

Participants, patients aged 18 to 65, had newly diagnosed hyperthyroidism with a duration under 2 months. PBMCs were sourced from roughly 10 ml fresh peripheral blood. CDR3 size: 11 residues. V gave up 2 bases and J gave up 6 bases, with 5 bases separating them. Germline CDR1 is SGHDT and CDR2 is YYEEEE. RNA transcripts were the template for amplifying TCR beta CDR3 regions. An initial round of RT-PCR targeting the TCR CDR3 relied on the HTBI primer set. From the multiplex PCR reads, TCRdb called clonotypes with MiXCR, one entry per CDR3 protein. The data contain about 300,000 distinct CDR3 sequences, about an eighth of them singletons.

Material: blood. This receptor was obtained from a middle-aged woman with Graves' hyperthyroidism. The J gene is TRBJ1-1, the V gene TRBV5-6; D call uncertain. CDR3 coding DNA: TGTGCCAGCAGCTTATACGCTGAAGCTTTCTTT. This encodes CASSLYAEAFF.